This T cell receptor (beta chain) was profiled in a study of CD8 T cells in ankylosing spondylitis. The trim removed 5 bases at V and 5 bases at J, leaving 6 bases unmatched. The CDR3 runs 16 residues. Study conclusions and caveats: Seemingly characteristic of ankylosing spondylitis blood was a TCR beta motif consisting of about 8 highly homologous variants.

With regard to this clonotype: Its target is not known.

Researchers built TCR beta libraries using quantitative 5'-RACE with molecular barcodes. One entry per CDR3 protein, called by TCRdb with MiXCR from the 5' RACE reads. This sample has about 540,000 distinct CDR3 sequences; about 12% occur once, and the top ten carry approximately 6.3%. The chain has TRBV12-3 or TRBV12-4 and TRBJ2-2, with 12 bases fitting TRBD2. This sequence originates from a male donor with ankylosing spondylitis. Specimen: blood, either unsorted or a sorted T cell fraction (not recorded which). The chain's CDR3 is CASSIGLAGPTGELFF. CDR3 nucleotides: TGTGCCAGCAGTATTGGACTAGCGGGACCTACCGGGGAGCTGTTTTTT.